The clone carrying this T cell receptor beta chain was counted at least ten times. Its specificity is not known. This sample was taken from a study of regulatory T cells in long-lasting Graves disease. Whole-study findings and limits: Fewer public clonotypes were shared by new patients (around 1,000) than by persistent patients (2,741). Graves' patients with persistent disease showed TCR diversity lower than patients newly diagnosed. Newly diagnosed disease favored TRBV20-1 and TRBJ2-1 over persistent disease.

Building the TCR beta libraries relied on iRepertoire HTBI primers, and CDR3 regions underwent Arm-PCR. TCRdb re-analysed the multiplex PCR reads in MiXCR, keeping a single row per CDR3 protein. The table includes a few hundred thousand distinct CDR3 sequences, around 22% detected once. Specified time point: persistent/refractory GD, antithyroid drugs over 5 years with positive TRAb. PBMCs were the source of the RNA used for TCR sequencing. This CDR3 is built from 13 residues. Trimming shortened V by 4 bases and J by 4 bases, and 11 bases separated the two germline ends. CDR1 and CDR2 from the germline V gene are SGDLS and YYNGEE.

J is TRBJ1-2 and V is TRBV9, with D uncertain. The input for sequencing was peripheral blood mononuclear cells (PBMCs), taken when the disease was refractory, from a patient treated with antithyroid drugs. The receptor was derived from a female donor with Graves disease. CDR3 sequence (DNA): TGTGCCAGCAGCCCAGAGGAGGGCTATGGCTACACCTTC. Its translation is CASSPEEGYGYTF.